This is a list of T cell receptor beta chains from one sample in a study of tumor-infiltrating lymphocytes in primary liver carcinoma. TCRdb re-derived calls from the multiplex PCR reads in MiXCR, one entry per CDR3 protein. The table includes roughly 49,000 distinct CDR3 sequences, around 77% detected once. The source material was liver tumor tissue from sampling region 5. Receptors originate from a man between 40 and 49 years old with primary liver carcinoma and hepatitis B virus infection. CDR3s include the opening cysteine and the closing phenylalanine or tryptophan. A D gene is named only where the DNA matches it firmly. Clone size is stated in some rows and not others, as once, few, many or a class when expanded.

TRBV29-1	NA	NA	TRBJ2-3	CGFGGTDTEYF	TGCGGCTTTGGGGGCACCGATACAGAGTATTTT
TRBV5-4	many	TRBD2	TRBJ2-3	CASSAPGTSAGGVTQYF	TGTGCCAGCAGCGCCCCCGGGACTAGCGCTGGGGGGGTTACGCAGTATTTT
TRBV4-3	NA	TRBD1	TRBJ2-2	CASNQVGGTGELSF	TGCGCCAGCAACCAAGTAGGGGGCACCGGGGAGCTGTCTTTT
TRBV12-3/TRBV12-4	once	NA	TRBJ1-3	CVNSSLSGNTIYF	TGTGTCAACAGTTCCCTGTCGGGAAACACCATATATTTT
TRBV29-1	NA	TRBD1	TRBJ2-1	CSTDPGGGNEQFF	TGCAGCACTGATCCAGGGGGCGGCAATGAGCAGTTCTTC
TRBV11-3	NA	NA	TRBJ1-1	CASSYVVNTEAFF	TGTGCCAGCAGCTATGTAGTTAACACTGAAGCTTTCTTT
TRBV29-1	NA	TRBD1	TRBJ2-3	CSGIRDRPSTGDTQYF	TGCAGCGGAATCAGGGACAGGCCTTCTACGGGAGATACGCAGTATTTT
TRBV12-3/TRBV12-4	NA	NA	TRBJ1-5	CASSSPEWMSNQPQRF	TGTGCCAGCAGTTCCCCGGAGTGGATGAGCAATCAGCCCCAGCGTTTT
TRBV29-1	NA	NA	TRBJ2-7	CSAMTSGTTPYERYF	TGCAGCGCCATGACATCTGGGACCACTCCCTACGAGCGGTACTTC
TRBV6-1	NA	NA	TRBJ2-2	CASSPLRSLVGERELFF	TGTGCCAGCAGTCCTCTCCGGAGTCTAGTGGGAGAGAGGGAGCTGTTTTTT
TRBV18	NA	NA	TRBJ1-1	CASSPGWTEAFF	TGTGCCAGCTCACCAGGGTGGACTGAAGCTTTCTTT
TRBV11-1	NA	NA	TRBJ2-1	CASGPRVADSYKEQFF	TGTGCCAGCGGCCCCCGAGTGGCGGACTCCTACAAAGAGCAGTTCTTC
TRBV6-5	NA	NA	TRBJ2-7	CATSSSGYEHYF	TGTGCCACCAGTTCCTCAGGATACGAGCACTACTTC
TRBV5-1	NA	TRBD2	TRBJ2-1	CANSLGLAGEELF	TGCGCCAACAGCTTGGGACTAGCGGGAGAGGAGCTCTTC
TRBV14	NA	NA	TRBJ2-1	CASCAVVGWVNNEQFF	TGTGCCAGCTGCGCCGTAGTGGGATGGGTAAACAATGAGCAGTTCTTC
TRBV6-6	many	NA	TRBJ2-1	CASTSQSYNEQFF	TGTGCCAGCACGAGTCAGTCCTACAATGAGCAGTTCTTC
TRBV2	NA	NA	TRBJ2-2	CSSSFSGEPFF	TGTTCCAGCAGTTTTTCCGGGGAGCCGTTTTTT
TRBV6-1	NA	TRBD2	TRBJ2-6	CASNFGTSGIDVLTF	TGTGCTAGCAATTTTGGGACTAGCGGGATCGACGTCCTGACTTTC
TRBV11-2	few	NA	TRBJ1-1	CASSGNLKVNTEAFF	TGTGCCAGCAGCGGTAACCTTAAAGTGAACACTGAAGCTTTCTTT
TRBV2	many	NA	TRBJ2-5	CAGSSARGGTKTQYF	TGTGCCGGATCTTCAGCAAGGGGTGGTACGAAGACCCAGTACTTC
TRBV29-1	NA	TRBD2	TRBJ2-1	CSVGGPTRESYEQFF	TGCAGCGTTGGGGGACCAACGCGGGAGAGCTATGAGCAGTTCTTC
TRBV5-1	few	NA	TRBJ1-4	CASSLAPDRRGVFF	TGCGCCAGCAGCTTGGCTCCGGACAGAAGGGGAGTGTTTTTT
TRBV12-3/TRBV12-4	NA	NA	TRBJ1-6	CVSSLTVQGSPLHF	TGTGTCAGCAGTTTAACGGTACAGGGTTCACCCCTCCACTTT
TRBV4-3	NA	TRBD1	TRBJ2-1	CASNQFQGASDEQFF	TGCGCCAGCAATCAGTTTCAGGGGGCTAGCGATGAGCAGTTCTTC
TRBV10-2	once	NA	TRBJ2-1	CASGFDQNEQFF	TGCGCCAGCGGATTTGATCAGAATGAGCAGTTCTTC
TRBV11-2	NA	NA	TRBJ2-1	CASSLNGPLDNEHFF	TGTGCCAGCAGCCTTAACGGGCCACTCGACAATGAGCACTTCTTC
TRBV28	NA	TRBD1	TRBJ2-5	CASMRGTAQETQYF	TGTGCCAGTATGAGAGGGACAGCCCAAGAGACCCAGTACTTC
TRBV10-1	NA	NA	TRBJ2-7	CASSPGGVICEQYF	TGCGCCAGCAGTCCCGGGGGAGTGATCTGCGAGCAGTACTTC
TRBV11-2	NA	NA	TRBJ1-5	CANSLVGVTRSNQPQHF	TGTGCCAACAGCTTAGTAGGGGTAACAAGGAGCAATCAACCCCAGCATTTT
TRBV6-2/TRBV6-3	once	NA	TRBJ2-3	CANSPMRDGRQYF	TGTGCCAACAGCCCCATGCGGGACGGACGACAGTATTTT
TRBV9	few	NA	TRBJ2-4	CASSVGQGLDIQYF	TGTGCCAGCAGCGTAGGACAGGGACTGGACATTCAGTACTTC
TRBV5-1	NA	NA	TRBJ1-1	CASSVNRVTDTKAFF	TGCGCCAGCAGCGTAAACAGGGTGACGGACACTAAAGCTTTCTTT
TRBV28	NA	NA	TRBJ2-3	CASRRRQGTDTQYF	TGTGCCAGCAGGAGACGACAGGGCACAGATACGCAGTATTTT
TRBV29-1	once	NA	TRBJ2-5	CSVRISGSWVETQYF	TGCAGCGTTCGGATTAGTGGGAGTTGGGTAGAGACCCAGTACTTC
TRBV12-3/TRBV12-4	NA	TRBD2	TRBJ2-3	CASSPSGGRTDTQYF	TGTGCCAGCAGCCCGTCGGGGGGGCGAACAGATACTCAGTATTTT
TRBV6-2/TRBV6-3	NA	NA	TRBJ2-5	CASRNGETQYF	TGTGCCAGCCGAAATGGAGAGACCCAGTACTTC
TRBV6-1	NA	NA	TRBJ2-7	CANNTGTGPYEQYF	TGTGCCAACAACACCGGGACGGGGCCCTACGAGCAGTACTTC
TRBV29-1	NA	NA	TRBJ2-2	CSVLGPGPTWELFF	TGCAGCGTCCTCGGTCCAGGACCCACATGGGAGCTGTTTTTT
TRBV11-2	NA	NA	TRBJ2-7	CTSSPRGYEQYF	TGTACCAGCAGTCCCAGGGGCTACGAGCAATACTTC
TRBV10-3	NA	NA	TRBJ1-2	CAFSESWQGSGCTF	TGTGCCTTCAGTGAGTCGTGGCAGGGCAGTGGCTGCACCTTC
TRBV14	NA	TRBD1	TRBJ1-2	CASSQPGQGVRYGYTF	TGTGCAAGCAGCCAACCCGGACAGGGGGTGCGGTATGGCTACACCTTC